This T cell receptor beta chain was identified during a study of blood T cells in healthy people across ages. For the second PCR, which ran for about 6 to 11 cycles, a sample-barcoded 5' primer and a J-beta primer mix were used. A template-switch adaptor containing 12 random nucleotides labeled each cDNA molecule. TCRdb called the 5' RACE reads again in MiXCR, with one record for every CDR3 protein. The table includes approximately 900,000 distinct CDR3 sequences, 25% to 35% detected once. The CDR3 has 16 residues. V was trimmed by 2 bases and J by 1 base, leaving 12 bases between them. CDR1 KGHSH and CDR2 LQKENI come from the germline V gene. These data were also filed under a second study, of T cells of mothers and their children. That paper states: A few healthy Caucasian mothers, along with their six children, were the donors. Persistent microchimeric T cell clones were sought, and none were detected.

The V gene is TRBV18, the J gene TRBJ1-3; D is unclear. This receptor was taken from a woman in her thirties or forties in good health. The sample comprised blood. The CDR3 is CASSPGQEASGNTIYF. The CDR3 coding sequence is TGTGCCAGCTCACCAGGCCAGGAGGCATCTGGAAACACCATATATTTT.